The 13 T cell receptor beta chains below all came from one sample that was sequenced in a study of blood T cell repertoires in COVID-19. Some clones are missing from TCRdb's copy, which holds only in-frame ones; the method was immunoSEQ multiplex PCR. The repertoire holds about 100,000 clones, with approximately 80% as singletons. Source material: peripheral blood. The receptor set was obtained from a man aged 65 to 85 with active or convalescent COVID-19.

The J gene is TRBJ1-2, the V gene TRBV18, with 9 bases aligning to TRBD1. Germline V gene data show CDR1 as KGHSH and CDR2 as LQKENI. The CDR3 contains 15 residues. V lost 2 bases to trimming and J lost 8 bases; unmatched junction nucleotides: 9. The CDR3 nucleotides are TGTGCCAGCTCACCAATCCGGGACAGGGCTGGCGGCTACACCTTC. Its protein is CASSPIRDRAGGYTF.

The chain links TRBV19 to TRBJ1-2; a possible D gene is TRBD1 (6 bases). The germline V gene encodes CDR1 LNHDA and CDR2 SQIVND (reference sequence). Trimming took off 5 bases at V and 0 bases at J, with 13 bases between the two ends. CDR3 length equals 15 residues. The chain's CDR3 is CASSDDRTANYGYTF. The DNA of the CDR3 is TGTGCCAGTAGTGACGATCGGACAGCTAACTATGGCTACACCTTC.

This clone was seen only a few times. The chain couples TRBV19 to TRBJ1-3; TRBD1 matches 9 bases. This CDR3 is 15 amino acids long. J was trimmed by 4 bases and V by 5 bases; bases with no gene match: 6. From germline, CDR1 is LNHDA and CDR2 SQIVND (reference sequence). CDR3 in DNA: TGTGCCAGTAGTTTGGGACAGGGAGCCGGAAACACCATATATTTT. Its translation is CASSLGQGAGNTIYF.

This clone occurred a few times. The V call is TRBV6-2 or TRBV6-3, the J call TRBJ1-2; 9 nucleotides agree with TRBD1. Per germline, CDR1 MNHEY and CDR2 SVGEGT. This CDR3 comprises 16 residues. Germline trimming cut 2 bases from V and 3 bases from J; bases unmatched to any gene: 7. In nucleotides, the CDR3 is TGTGCCAGCAGTTACCGGGACAGGGCGGATGACTATGGCTACACCTTC. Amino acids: CASSYRDRADDYGYTF.

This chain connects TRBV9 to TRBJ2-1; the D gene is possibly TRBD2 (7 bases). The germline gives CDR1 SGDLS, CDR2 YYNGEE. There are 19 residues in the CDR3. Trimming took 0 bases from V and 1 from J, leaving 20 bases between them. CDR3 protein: CASSVATGGQGTSYNEQFF. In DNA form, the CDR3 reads TGTGCCAGCAGCGTAGCTACGGGGGGTCAGGGGACGTCCTACAATGAGCAGTTCTTC.

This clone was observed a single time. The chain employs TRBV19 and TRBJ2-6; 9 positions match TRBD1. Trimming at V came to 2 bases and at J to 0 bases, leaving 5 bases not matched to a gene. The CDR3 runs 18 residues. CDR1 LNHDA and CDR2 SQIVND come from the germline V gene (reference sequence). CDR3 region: CASSILRTGDSGANVLTF. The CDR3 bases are TGTGCCAGTAGTATATTAAGGACAGGGGACTCTGGGGCCAACGTCCTGACTTTC.

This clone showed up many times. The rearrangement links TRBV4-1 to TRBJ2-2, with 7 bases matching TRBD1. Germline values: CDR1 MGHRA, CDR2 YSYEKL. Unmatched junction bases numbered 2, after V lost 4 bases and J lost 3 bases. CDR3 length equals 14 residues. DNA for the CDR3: TGCGCCAGCAGCCTGACAGGGTACACCGGGGAGCTGTTTTTT. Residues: CASSLTGYTGELFF.

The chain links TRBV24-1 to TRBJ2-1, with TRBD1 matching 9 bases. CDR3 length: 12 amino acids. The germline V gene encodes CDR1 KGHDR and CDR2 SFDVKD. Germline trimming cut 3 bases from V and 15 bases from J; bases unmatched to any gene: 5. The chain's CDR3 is CATSDNRGLGFF. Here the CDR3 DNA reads TGTGCCACCAGTGATAACAGGGGGCTAGGGTTCTTC.

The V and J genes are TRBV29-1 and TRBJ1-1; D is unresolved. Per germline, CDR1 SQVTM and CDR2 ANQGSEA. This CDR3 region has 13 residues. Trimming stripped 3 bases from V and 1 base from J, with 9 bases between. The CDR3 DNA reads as TGCAGCGTTGACGAGACACAGAACACTGAAGCTTTCTTT. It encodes CSVDETQNTEAFF.

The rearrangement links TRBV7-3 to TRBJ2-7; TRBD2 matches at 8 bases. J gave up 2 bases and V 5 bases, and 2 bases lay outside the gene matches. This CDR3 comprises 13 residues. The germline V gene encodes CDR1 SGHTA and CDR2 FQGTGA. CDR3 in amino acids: CASSDGGAYEQYF. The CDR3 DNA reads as TGTGCCAGCAGCGACGGGGGGGCCTACGAGCAGTACTTC. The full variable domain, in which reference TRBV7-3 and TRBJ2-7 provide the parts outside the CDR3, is GAGVSQTPSNKVTEKGKYVELRCDPISGHTALYWYRQSLGQGPEFLIYFQGTGAADDSGLPNDRFFAVRPEGSVSTLKIQRTERGDSAVYLCASSDGGAYEQYFGPGTRLTVT.

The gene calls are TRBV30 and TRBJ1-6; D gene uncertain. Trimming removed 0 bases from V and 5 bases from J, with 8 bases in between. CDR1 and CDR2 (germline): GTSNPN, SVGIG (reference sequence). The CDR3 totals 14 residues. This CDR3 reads CAWSVGQNNSPLHF. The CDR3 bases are TGTGCCTGGAGTGTTGGGCAGAATAATTCACCCCTCCACTTT.

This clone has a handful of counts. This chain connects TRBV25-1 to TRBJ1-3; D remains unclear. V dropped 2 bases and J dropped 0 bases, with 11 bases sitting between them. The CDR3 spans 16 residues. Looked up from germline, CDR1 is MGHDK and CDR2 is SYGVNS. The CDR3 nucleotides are TGTGCCAGCAGTGAAGAGGCCGGGAGCTCTGGAAACACCATATATTTT. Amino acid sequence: CASSEEAGSSGNTIYF.

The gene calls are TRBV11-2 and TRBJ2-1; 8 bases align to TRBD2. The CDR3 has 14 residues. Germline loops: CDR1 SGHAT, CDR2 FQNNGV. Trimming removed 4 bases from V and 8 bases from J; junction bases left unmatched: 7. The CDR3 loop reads CASSSGLAWDEQFF. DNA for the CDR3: TGTGCCAGCAGCTCCGGACTAGCCTGGGATGAGCAGTTCTTC.